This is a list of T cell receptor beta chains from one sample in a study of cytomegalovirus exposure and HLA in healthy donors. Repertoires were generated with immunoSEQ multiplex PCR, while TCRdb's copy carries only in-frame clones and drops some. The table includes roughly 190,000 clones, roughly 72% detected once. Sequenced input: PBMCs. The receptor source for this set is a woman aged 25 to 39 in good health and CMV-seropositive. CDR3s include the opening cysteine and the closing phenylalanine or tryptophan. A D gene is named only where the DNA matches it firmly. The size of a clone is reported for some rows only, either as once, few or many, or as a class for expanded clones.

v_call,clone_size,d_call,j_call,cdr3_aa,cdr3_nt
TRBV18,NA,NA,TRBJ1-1,CASSFGVSTEAFF,TGTGCCAGCTCATTCGGGGTTTCCACTGAAGCTTTCTTT
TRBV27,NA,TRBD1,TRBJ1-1,CASSTMTGVTEAFF,TGTGCCAGCAGTACGATGACAGGGGTCACTGAAGCTTTCTTT
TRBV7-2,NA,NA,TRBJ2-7,CASSLRTTGYEQYF,TGTGCCAGCAGCTTAAGAACGACAGGCTACGAGCAGTACTTC
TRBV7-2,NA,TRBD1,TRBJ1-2,CASSLGAGTAYGYTF,TGTGCCAGCAGCTTAGGTGCCGGGACAGCTTATGGCTACACCTTC
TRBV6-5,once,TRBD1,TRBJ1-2,CASSTDREWRYGYTF,TGTGCCAGCAGCACCGACAGGGAATGGCGCTATGGCTACACCTTC
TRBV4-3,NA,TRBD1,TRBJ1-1,CASSHGTGGLGTEAFF,TGCGCCAGCAGCCATGGGACAGGGGGCTTGGGGACTGAAGCTTTCTTT
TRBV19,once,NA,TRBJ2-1,CASSMTGRSEQFF,TGTGCCAGTAGTATGACAGGGAGGAGTGAGCAGTTCTTC
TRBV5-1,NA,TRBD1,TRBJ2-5,CASSSGQAETQYF,TGCGCCAGCAGCTCGGGACAGGCCGAGACCCAGTACTTC
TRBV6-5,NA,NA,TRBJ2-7,CASKRTRSAYEQYF,TGTGCCAGCAAGAGGACTCGCTCAGCCTACGAGCAGTACTTC
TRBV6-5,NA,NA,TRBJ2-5,CASSVPGAPPETQYF,TGTGCCAGCAGTGTCCCGGGAGCCCCCCCGGAGACCCAGTACTTC
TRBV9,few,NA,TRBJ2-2,CASSLRQVTNTGELFF,TGTGCCAGCAGCCTTAGACAGGTGACCAACACCGGGGAGCTGTTTTTT
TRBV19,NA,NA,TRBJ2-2,CASESANTGELFF,TGTGCCAGTGAGTCGGCGAACACCGGGGAGCTGTTTTTT
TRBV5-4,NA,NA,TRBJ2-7,CASSPLGGESYEQYF,TGTGCCAGCAGCCCGCTAGGAGGGGAATCCTACGAGCAGTACTTC
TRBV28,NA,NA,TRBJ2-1,CASSLGANWEQFF,TGTGCCAGCAGCCTGGGAGCCAATTGGGAGCAGTTCTTC
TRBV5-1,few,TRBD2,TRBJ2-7,CASSPGGVLSYEQYF,TGCGCCAGCTCCCCGGGGGGGGTCCTATCCTACGAGCAGTACTTC
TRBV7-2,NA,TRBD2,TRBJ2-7,CASSSNLGLAGGSYEQYF,TGTGCCAGCAGCTCGAATCTGGGACTAGCGGGAGGATCCTACGAGCAGTACTTC
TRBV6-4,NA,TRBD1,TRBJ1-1,CASSPRFDRGDTEAFF,TGTGCCAGCAGTCCTAGGTTTGACAGGGGAGACACTGAAGCTTTCTTT
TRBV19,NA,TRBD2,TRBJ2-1,CASSLGGLAGKYNEQFF,TGTGCCAGTAGCCTGGGGGGACTAGCGGGAAAATACAATGAGCAGTTCTTC
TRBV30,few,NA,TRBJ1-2,CAWSEQVYGYTF,TGTGCCTGGAGTGAACAGGTTTATGGCTACACCTTC
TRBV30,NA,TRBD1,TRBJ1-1,CAWSETGVSTEAFF,TGTGCCTGGAGTGAGACAGGGGTAAGCACTGAAGCTTTCTTT
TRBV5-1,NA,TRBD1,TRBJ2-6,CASSLRGQRSSGANVLTF,TGCGCCAGCAGCTTGAGGGGGCAGCGAAGCTCTGGGGCCAACGTCCTGACTTTC
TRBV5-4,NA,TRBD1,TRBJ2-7,CASSRIFGQGAYEQYF,TGTGCCAGCAGCCGTATCTTCGGGCAGGGGGCTTACGAGCAGTACTTC
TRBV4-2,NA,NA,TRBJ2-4,CASSQEDSYQYF,TGTGCCAGCAGCCAAGAGGACAGCTATCAGTACTTC
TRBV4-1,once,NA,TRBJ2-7,CASSQVSDRSYEQYF,TGCGCCAGCAGCCAAGTTTCGGACAGATCCTACGAGCAGTACTTC
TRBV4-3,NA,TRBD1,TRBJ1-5,CASSLGTGSNQPQHF,TGCGCCAGCAGCCTCGGGACAGGTAGCAATCAGCCCCAGCATTTT
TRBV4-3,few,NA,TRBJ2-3,CASSQDGSGTGGTDTQYF,TGCGCCAGCAGCCAAGATGGCTCCGGGACTGGAGGCACAGATACGCAGTATTTT
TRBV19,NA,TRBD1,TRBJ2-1,CASRARTGPNNEQFF,TGTGCCAGTAGGGCACGGACAGGGCCCAACAATGAGCAGTTCTTC
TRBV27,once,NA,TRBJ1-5,CASSWGGGQPQHF,TGTGCCAGCAGTTGGGGGGGCGGTCAGCCCCAGCATTTT
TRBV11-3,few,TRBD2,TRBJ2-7,CASSLERTSGGTSYEQYF,TGTGCCAGCAGCTTAGAAAGGACCAGCGGGGGGACCTCCTACGAGCAGTACTTC
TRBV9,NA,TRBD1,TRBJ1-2,CASNSPSAGGYHGYTF,TGTGCCAGCAACTCCCCGAGTGCAGGGGGTTATCATGGCTACACCTTC
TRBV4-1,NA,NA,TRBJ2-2,CASSQDPGRGGGELFF,TGCGCCAGCAGCCAAGACCCTGGTAGGGGCGGCGGGGAGCTGTTTTTT
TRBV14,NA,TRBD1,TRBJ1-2,CASSQERTGLYGYTF,TGTGCCAGCAGCCAAGAGAGGACAGGGCTATATGGCTACACCTTC
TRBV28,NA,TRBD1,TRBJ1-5,CASSSGQGNQPQHF,TGTGCCAGCAGTTCGGGACAGGGGAATCAACCCCAGCATTTT
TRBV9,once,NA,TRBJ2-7,CASSHSQAPYEQYF,TGTGCCAGCAGCCACTCGCAGGCCCCCTACGAGCAGTACTTC
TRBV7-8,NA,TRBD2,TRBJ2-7,CASSPRRGDTYYEQYF,TGTGCCAGCAGCCCAAGGCGGGGGGACACCTACTACGAGCAGTACTTC
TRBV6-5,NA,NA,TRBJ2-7,CASSYTADSYEQYF,TGTGCCAGCAGTTACACAGCGGACTCCTACGAGCAGTACTTC
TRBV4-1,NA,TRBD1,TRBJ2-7,CASSQERGLTYEQYF,TGCGCCAGCAGCCAAGAGAGGGGGCTGACCTACGAGCAGTACTTC
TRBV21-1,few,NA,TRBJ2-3,CASSINGKGTSGRDQNRSTDTQYF,TGTGCCAGCAGCATTAATGGAAAGGGGACTAGCGGGAGGGATCAAAATCGTAGCACAGATACGCAGTATTTT
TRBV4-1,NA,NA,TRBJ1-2,CASSPGAGEHYGYTF,TGCGCCAGCAGCCCTGGGGCAGGGGAGCACTATGGCTACACCTTC
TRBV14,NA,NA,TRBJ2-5,CASSQDFARLGPGETQYF,TGTGCCAGCAGCCAAGATTTCGCTCGCTTGGGGCCGGGAGAGACCCAGTACTTC
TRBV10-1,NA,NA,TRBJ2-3,CASSETGSGGNTQYF,TGCGCCAGCAGTGAGACAGGGTCGGGAGGAAATACGCAGTATTTT
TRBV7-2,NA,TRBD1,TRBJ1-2,CASSSQGEAYGYTF,TGTGCCAGCAGCTCCCAGGGGGAGGCCTATGGCTACACCTTC
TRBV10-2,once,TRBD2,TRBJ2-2,CASRGTSGTGELFF,TGCGCCAGCAGAGGGACTAGCGGGACCGGGGAGCTGTTTTTT
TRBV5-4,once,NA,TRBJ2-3,CASSLDQGRTDTQYF,TGTGCCAGCAGCTTGGACCAGGGTCGGACAGATACGCAGTATTTT
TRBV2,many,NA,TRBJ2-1,CASSEQGPSNEQFF,TGTGCCAGCAGTGAACAGGGGCCAAGCAATGAGCAGTTCTTC
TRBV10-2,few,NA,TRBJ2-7,CASSETRLTYEQYF,TGCGCCAGCAGTGAAACTCGCCTCACCTACGAGCAGTACTTC
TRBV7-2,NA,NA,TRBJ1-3,CASSSTGGPRRTIYF,TGTGCCAGCAGCTCGACGGGCGGACCGCGGAGGACCATATATTTT
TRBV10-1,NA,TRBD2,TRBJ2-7,CASRAPGTSGNYEQYF,TGCGCCAGCAGGGCCCCCGGGACTAGCGGGAACTACGAGCAGTACTTC
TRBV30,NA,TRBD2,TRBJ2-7,CAWSALAGVSEQYF,TGTGCCTGGAGTGCCCTAGCGGGAGTAAGCGAGCAGTACTTC
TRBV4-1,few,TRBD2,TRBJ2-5,CASSIPGLAGETQYF,TGCGCCAGCAGTATCCCGGGACTAGCTGGGGAGACCCAGTACTTC
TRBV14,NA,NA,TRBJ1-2,CASSQDPGGYTF,TGTGCCAGCAGCCAAGACCCGGGTGGCTACACCTTC
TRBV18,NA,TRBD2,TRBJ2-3,CASSPGLADTDTQYF,TGTGCCAGCTCACCGGGACTAGCGGACACAGATACGCAGTATTTT
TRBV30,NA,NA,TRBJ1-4,CAWSVGGTVEKLFF,TGTGCCTGGAGTGTCGGGGGAACAGTTGAAAAACTGTTTTTT
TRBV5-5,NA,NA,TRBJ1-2,CASSFERGILGYTF,TGTGCCAGCAGCTTTGAGCGCGGAATCTTGGGCTACACCTTC
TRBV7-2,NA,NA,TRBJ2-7,CASSLAATYYEQYF,TGTGCCAGCAGCTTAGCGGCGACTTACTACGAGCAGTACTTC
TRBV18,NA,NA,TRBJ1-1,CASSPGRGMNTEAFF,TGTGCCAGCTCACCCGGAAGGGGGATGAACACTGAAGCTTTCTTT
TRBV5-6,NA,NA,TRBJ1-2,CASSLYAGVNYGYTF,TGTGCCAGCAGCTTGTACGCGGGGGTTAACTATGGCTACACCTTC
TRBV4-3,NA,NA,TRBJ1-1,CASSQGWTDTEAFF,TGCGCCAGCAGCCAAGGATGGACAGACACTGAAGCTTTCTTT